The 29 T cell receptor beta chains listed next were all sequenced from one sample in a study of T-cell memory formation after mild COVID-19. One entry per CDR3 protein results from TCRdb running MiXCR on the 5' RACE reads. The sample holds roughly 560,000 distinct CDR3 sequences, roughly 22% seen once. Specimen: PBMCs or a T cell subset sorted from them (not recorded which). These receptors were taken from an adult woman who had mild COVID-19 (a few samples of this study predate the infection). Cell type and time point are not known.

This clonotype was seen a handful of times. The chain uses TRBV7-2 and TRBJ2-3; D gene uncertain. This CDR3 is 13 amino acids long. CDR1 is SGHTA and CDR2 is FQGNSA in the germline V gene. Deletions cut 1 base from V and 4 bases from J, with 6 bases between. CDR3: CASSLDLPDTQYF. CDR3 bases: TGTGCCAGCAGCTTAGATCTCCCAGATACGCAGTATTTT.

The chain uses TRBV7-8 and TRBJ1-1, with D perhaps TRBD1 (6 bases). The V end lost 4 bases, the J end lost 1 base, and 19 bases lay between the germline ends. The germline gives CDR1 SGHVS, CDR2 FQNEAQ. The CDR3 spans 17 residues. The CDR3 sequence is CASSWGGGRRRNTEAFF. For the CDR3, the DNA is TGTGCCAGCAGCTGGGGCGGGGGGCGCAGGAGGAACACTGAAGCTTTCTTT.

This clonotype was observed a few times. This sequence joins TRBV7-9 and TRBJ2-1, with 7 bases matching TRBD2. The CDR3 is made up of 15 amino acids. CDR1 SEHNR and CDR2 FQNEAQ come from the germline V gene (reference sequence). J lost 4 bases, V lost 5 bases, and 8 bases had no gene match. The CDR3 loop is CASSPSAGGYNEQFF. As DNA, the CDR3 is TGTGCCAGCAGCCCAAGCGCCGGGGGGTACAATGAGCAGTTCTTC.

The chain has TRBV9 and TRBJ1-5, with 8 bases lining up with TRBD1. The CDR3 is 14 residues long. V lost 3 bases to trimming and J lost 8 bases; unmatched junction nucleotides: 7. CDR1 is SGDLS, CDR2 YYNGEE, per germline. In DNA, the CDR3 is TGTGCCAGCAGCGCCCGGGACAGGTTTGAGCCCCAGCATTTT. Amino acids: CASSARDRFEPQHF.

The chain is built from TRBV6-5 and TRBJ1-2; no reliable D call. Trimming cost V 10 bases and J 4 bases, with 7 bases left between them. CDR1 and CDR2 from the germline V gene are MNHEY and SVGAGI. The CDR3 loop spans 10 amino acids. CDR3 region: CATPPYGYTF. CDR3 DNA: TGTGCCACCCCGCCCTATGGCTACACCTTC.

The V and J genes are TRBV4-2 and TRBJ2-5; TRBD2 agrees at 12 bases. CDR3 length: 15 residues. After removal of 5 bases from V and 1 base from J, the junction contained 2 bases not matched to a gene. The germline V gene has CDR1 LGHNA and CDR2 YNFKEQ. The CDR3 DNA reads as TGTGCCAGCAGCGCACTAGCGGGGGGCCAAGAGACCCAGTACTTC. Translated: CASSALAGGQETQYF.

The chain couples TRBV7-9 to TRBJ2-2; 11 nucleotides match TRBD1. Germline trimming cut 5 bases from V and 4 bases from J; bases unmatched to any gene: 6. The CDR3 is 16 amino acids. Germline-derived CDR1 and CDR2 are SEHNR and FQNEAQ (reference sequence). CDR3 residues: CASSTGQGATTGELFF. The CDR3 DNA follows: TGTGCCAGCAGCACCGGACAGGGGGCGACCACCGGGGAGCTGTTTTTT. The variable domain in full, completed from reference TRBV7-9 and TRBJ2-2, reads DTGVSQNPRHKITKRGQNVTFRCDPISEHNRLYWYRQTLGQGPEFLTYFQNEAQLEKSRLLSDRFSAERPKGSFSTLEIQRTEQGDSAMYLCASSTGQGATTGELFFGEGSRLTVL.

The sample holds a few counts of this clonotype. The genes are TRBV19 and TRBJ2-5; D is possibly TRBD1 (5 bases). The CDR3 runs to 13 residues. V lost 4 bases and J 5 bases, leaving 11 bases between the germline ends. Germline V gene sequence: CDR1 LNHDA, CDR2 SQIVND (reference sequence). CDR3 sequence (DNA): TGTGCCAGTAGTACGTCGGCAGGGGAGACCCAGTACTTC. This codes for CASSTSAGETQYF. Supplemented by reference TRBV19 and TRBJ2-5, the full variable domain reads DGGITQSPKYLFRKEGQNVTLSCEQNLNHDAMYWYRQDPGQGLRLIYYSQIVNDFQKGDIAEGYSVSREKKESFPLTVTSAQKNPTAFYLCASSTSAGETQYFGPGTRLLVL.

This clonotype has more than one count but fewer than ten. The CDR3 DNA reads TGTGCCAGCAGCTCGGACCCCGGGACCCCCTATGGCTACACCTTC. It translates to CASSSDPGTPYGYTF. The chain carries TRBV5-5 and TRBJ1-2; D is perhaps TRBD1 (5 bases). Trimming shortened V by 3 bases and J by 4 bases, and 16 bases separated the two germline ends. Germline CDR1 and CDR2: SGHKS and YYEKEE (reference sequence). There are 15 residues in the CDR3.

The genes are TRBV7-2 and TRBJ2-7; the D is unclear. From germline, CDR1 is SGHTA and CDR2 FQGNSA. V was pared by 4 bases and J by 0 bases, with 16 bases between. This CDR3 is built from 16 residues. The CDR3 loop reads CASSSGPTLSSYEQYF. CDR3 in DNA: TGTGCCAGCAGCTCCGGACCCACTCTGAGCTCCTACGAGCAGTACTTC.

The gene calls are TRBV19 and TRBJ2-7; D call uncertain. Trimming pared 4 bases from V and 0 bases from J, leaving 16 bases between. CDR1 and CDR2 from the germline V gene are LNHDA and SQIVND (reference sequence). The CDR3 loop spans 16 amino acids. The CDR3 DNA reads as TGTGCCAGTAGTAAAGAAGAGACGGCGAGCTCCTACGAGCAGTACTTC. It specifies CASSKEETASSYEQYF.

This clonotype is medium-sized by share. The chain carries TRBV2 and TRBJ2-3; TRBD2 aligns across 13 bases. The germline V gene encodes CDR1 SNHLY and CDR2 FYNNEI. V lost 7 bases and J lost 7; bases outside the gene matches: 20. This CDR3 spans 19 amino acids. CDR3 protein: CASTSRTSGGPTTFNTQYF. CDR3 DNA sequence: TGTGCCAGCACGAGCAGGACTAGCGGGGGCCCTACAACCTTCAATACGCAGTATTTT.

Here the CDR3 reads CASSYGRYEQYF. The CDR3 coding sequence is TGTGCCAGCAGCTACGGGCGCTACGAGCAGTACTTC. V gene TRBV7-9 combines with J gene TRBJ2-7, with D hard to call. The V end lost 4 bases, the J end lost 3 bases, and 7 bases lay between the germline ends. CDR3 length equals 12 residues. The germline CDR1 and CDR2 sequences are SEHNR and FQNEAQ (reference sequence).

This chain links TRBV3-1 with TRBJ2-7; 8 positions match TRBD2. This CDR3 has 15 amino acids. V dropped 8 bases and J dropped 2; count of bases not matched to a gene: 11. In germline, CDR1 is LGHDT, CDR2 YNNKEL (reference sequence). In DNA form, the CDR3 reads TGTGCCAGCGGAGAGGCTAGCGGGCCTACCTACGAGCAGTACTTC. Translated: CASGEASGPTYEQYF.

V is TRBV20-1 and J is TRBJ2-5; the match to TRBD1 covers 7 bases. The length of the CDR3 is 13 residues. The J segment lost 4 bases and the V segment lost 4 bases, leaving 6 bases of the junction unmatched. The germline V gene has CDR1 DFQATT and CDR2 SNEGSKA (reference sequence). The CDR3 here is CSATGTVGETQYF. The CDR3 DNA reads TGCAGTGCTACCGGGACAGTCGGAGAGACCCAGTACTTC.

The chain has TRBV5-1 and TRBJ2-3, with unresolved D. V was shortened by 0 bases and J by 0 bases, with 8 bases between the two germline ends. Germline-derived CDR1 and CDR2 are SGHRS and YFSETQ. The CDR3 is 15 residues long. CDR3 residues: CASSLADTSTDTQYF. CDR3 in DNA: TGCGCCAGCAGCTTGGCAGATACTAGCACAGATACGCAGTATTTT.

This clonotype was seen a few times. The chain links TRBV19 to TRBJ1-1, with D unresolved. The CDR3 length is 13 residues. The germline CDR1 and CDR2 sequences are LNHDA and SQIVND (reference sequence). Trimming removed 11 bases at V and 1 base at J, with 14 bases between. CDR3 sequence: CAALRQPNTEAFF. The CDR3 nucleotides are TGTGCCGCGCTTCGGCAGCCGAACACTGAAGCTTTCTTT.

The CDR3 loop is CASKTSWGTDTQYF. The CDR3 coding sequence is TGCGCCAGCAAGACTAGCTGGGGCACAGATACGCAGTATTTT. The chain recombines TRBV5-1 with TRBJ2-3; TRBD2 matches at 7 bases. CDR3 size: 14 residues. V trimming: 6 bases; J trimming: 1 base; junction bases outside the gene matches: 5. Germline V gene data show CDR1 as SGHRS and CDR2 as YFSETQ.

The V and J genes are TRBV7-8 and TRBJ2-1; possibly TRBD1 or TRBD2 for D (7 bases each). V lost 8 bases, J lost 13 bases, and 24 bases lay in between. The CDR3 extends over 14 amino acids. In germline, CDR1 is SGHVS, CDR2 FQNEAQ. This CDR3 reads CASLSEGGTVFQFF. The CDR3 DNA sequence: TGTGCCAGCCTCTCGGAGGGGGGGACAGTATTTCAGTTCTTC.

Here the CDR3 DNA reads TGTGCCAGCAGCTTAGCTAGCGGGGGAACCAACACCGGGGAGCTGTTTTTT. It encodes CASSLASGGTNTGELFF. The chain couples TRBV7-9 to TRBJ2-2; 9 bases are a match to TRBD2. Germline trimming cut 0 bases from V and 2 bases from J; bases unmatched to any gene: 4. Germline assignment: CDR1 SEHNR and CDR2 FQNEAQ (reference sequence). The CDR3 runs 17 residues.

This clonotype was counted between two and nine times. The chain recombines TRBV5-6 with TRBJ2-1, with 11 nucleotides matching TRBD1. Trimming took 4 bases from V and 9 from J; bases not matched to a gene: 9. This CDR3 is built from 15 residues. The germline gives CDR1 SGHDT, CDR2 YYEEEE. The CDR3 loop reads CASSIGWTGGSEQFF. In nucleotides, the CDR3 is TGTGCCAGCAGCATTGGGTGGACAGGGGGCAGTGAGCAGTTCTTC.

The chain combines TRBV18 with TRBJ2-5, with 10 bases identical to TRBD1. The junction had 6 bases not matched to a gene; V was cut back by 8 bases and J by 3 bases. The CDR3 loop spans 14 amino acids. Germline assignment: CDR1 KGHSH and CDR2 LQKENI. CDR3 residues: CASQSGTGEETQYF. The DNA of the CDR3 is TGTGCCAGCCAGTCCGGGACAGGGGAAGAGACCCAGTACTTC.

This clonotype has more than one count but fewer than ten. The chain uses TRBV5-6 and TRBJ2-7; 7 nucleotides agree with TRBD2. The ends lost 3 bases at V and 6 bases at J; junction bases unmatched: 15. CDR3 length: 16 amino acids. The germline V gene has CDR1 SGHDT and CDR2 YYEEEE. CDR3 in DNA: TGTGCCAGCAGCTCGGCTGGGAGGGGCGCAAAGTCCGAGCAGTACTTC. This encodes CASSSAGRGAKSEQYF. Variable domain in full (rest from reference TRBV5-6 and TRBJ2-7): DAGVTQSPTHLIKTRGQQVTLRCSPKSGHDTVSWYQQALGQGPQFIFQYYEEEERQRGNFPDRFSGHQFPNYSSELNVNALLLGDSALYLCASSSAGRGAKSEQYFGPGTRLTVT.

The chain has TRBV3-1 and TRBJ1-4, with 7 positions matching TRBD1. The V gene's germline CDR1 is LGHDT and CDR2 YNNKEL (reference sequence). Unmatched junction bases numbered 7, after V lost 4 bases and J lost 5 bases. The CDR3 is made up of 15 amino acids. The CDR3 DNA reads as TGTGCCAGCAGCCCCCAGGGGGGCAGGAATGAAAAACTGTTTTTT. Residues: CASSPQGGRNEKLFF.

The chain uses TRBV7-2 and TRBJ2-7; TRBD1 matches 9 bases. CDR3 length: 15 residues. Germline V gene lookup returns CDR1 SGHTA and CDR2 FQGNSA. The V gene end was trimmed by 5 bases and the J gene end by 7 bases; junction bases not matched to a gene: 12. The CDR3 sequence: CASSASGTGREEQYF. DNA of the CDR3: TGTGCCAGCAGCGCCAGTGGGACAGGGCGAGAAGAGCAGTACTTC.

This chain joins TRBV4-3 and TRBJ2-2; TRBD1 matches at 7 bases. The CDR3 has 14 amino acids. Losses at the gene ends were 1 base for V and 8 bases for J; bases not matched to a gene: 4. The V gene's germline CDR1 is LGHNA and CDR2 YSLEER. Written as DNA, the CDR3 is TGCGCCAGCAGCCAAGGACAGGGCTTAGGGGAGCTGTTTTTT. Translated, it gives CASSQGQGLGELFF.

The table lists this clonotype with a few counts. This chain connects TRBV12-3 or TRBV12-4 to TRBJ1-1; 7 bases fit TRBD1. Unmatched junction bases numbered 9, after V lost 6 bases and J lost 2 bases. The CDR3 contains 15 residues. CDR3 bases: TGTGCCAGCAGGCCGAACCGGGACAGAAACACTGAAGCTTTCTTT. This encodes CASRPNRDRNTEAFF.

The V and J genes are TRBV18 and TRBJ2-7; maybe TRBD1 (6 bases). CDR3 length: 15 amino acids. V shed 4 bases and J shed 1 base, with 14 bases lying between them. The V gene's germline CDR1 is KGHSH and CDR2 LQKENI. The CDR3 nucleotides are TGTGCCAGCTCACTACGGGGACACCCATCCTACGAGCAGTACTTC. Amino acids: CASSLRGHPSYEQYF.

This clonotype was found once. V and J are TRBV11-2 and TRBJ2-7; 10 nucleotides align to TRBD1. Trimming cost V 6 bases and J 5 bases; bases outside gene matches: 13. CDR3 length equals 16 residues. CDR1 is SGHAT and CDR2 is FQNNGV in the germline V gene. The CDR3 sequence: CASRTTGTGDRHEQYF. As DNA, the CDR3 is TGTGCCAGCAGGACAACCGGGACAGGGGACCGTCACGAGCAGTACTTC.